The TCR beta chain described here comes from a study of control samples from healthy donors and cancer patients. Trimming removed 3 bases from V and 6 bases from J, with 12 bases in between. This CDR3 region has 14 residues. In germline, CDR1 is KGHSH, CDR2 LQKENI. Method: immunoSEQ multiplex PCR; TCRdb's copy keeps in-frame clones and lacks some. The sample has around 84,000 clones; 65% to 90% are singletons. The chain couples TRBV18 to TRBJ2-1; tentative D call: TRBD2 (6 bases). Sequences were obtained from PBMCs. The sequence derives from a man between 60 and 75 years old with head and neck cancer. The CDR3 loop is CASSPRDSFNEQFF. The CDR3 DNA reads TGTGCCAGCTCACCTCGGGACTCTTTCAATGAGCAGTTCTTC.